What follows are 27 T cell receptor beta chains derived from one specimen sequenced in a study of cytomegalovirus exposure and HLA in healthy donors. It was with 60 Vbeta and 13 Jbeta primers that the PCR ran. Libraries were prepared by immunoSEQ multiplex PCR; TCRdb keeps only in-frame clonotypes and omits some of them. Counted here are some 65,000 clones, approximately 67% occurring once; the ten biggest clones make up approximately 3%. Sequenced material: PBMCs. The receptor source for this set is a man younger than 45 in good health and CMV-seronegative.

This clone was seen only once. This chain uses TRBV11-3 with TRBJ2-1; weak D call: TRBD2 (6 bases). Trimming took 5 bases from V and 6 from J, leaving 11 bases between them. CDR3 length equals 13 residues. Germline CDR1 and CDR2: SGHNT and YENEEA. The CDR3 reads CASSRGTTNEQFF. Here the CDR3 DNA reads TGTGCCAGCAGCCGGGGGACCACCAATGAGCAGTTCTTC.

The rearrangement links TRBV5-1 to TRBJ2-5; D is unresolved. Per the germline V gene, CDR1 is SGHRS and CDR2 is YFSETQ. CDR3 size: 14 residues. Trimming pared 4 bases from V and 0 bases from J, leaving 10 bases between. The CDR3 DNA is TGCGCCAGCAGCATGAACCCAGACCAAGAGACCCAGTACTTC. Amino acids: CASSMNPDQETQYF. The entire variable domain, with the rest obtained from reference TRBV5-1 and TRBJ2-5, is as follows: KAGVTQTPRYLIKTRGQQVTLSCSPISGHRSVSWYQQTPGQGLQFLFEYFSETQRNKGNFPGRFSGRQFSNSRSEMNVSTLELGDSALYLCASSMNPDQETQYFGPGTRLLVL.

The chain has TRBV5-6 and TRBJ1-5; 7 bases match TRBD1. The CDR3 is 12 residues long. Germline CDR1 SGHDT, CDR2 YYEEEE. Trimming cost V 4 bases and J 7 bases; bases outside gene matches: 2. For the CDR3, the DNA is TGTGCCAGCAGCCAGGGGGGACAGCCCCAGCATTTT. Translated: CASSQGGQPQHF.

V and J are TRBV30 and TRBJ2-1; D perhaps matches TRBD1 (6 bases). This CDR3 spans 11 amino acids. Germline V lookup: CDR1 GTSNPN, CDR2 SVGIG (reference sequence). The germline V and J ends were trimmed by 1 base and 10 bases, with 8 bases remaining between them. The chain's CDR3 is CAWSGQGEQFF. The DNA of the CDR3 is TGTGCCTGGAGTGGCCAGGGGGAGCAGTTCTTC.

The chain employs TRBV6-1 and TRBJ2-3, with 10 bases aligning to TRBD2. CDR3 length: 15 amino acids. The J segment lost 2 bases and the V segment lost 7 bases, leaving 6 bases of the junction unmatched. Germline V CDR1 and CDR2: MNHNS, SASEGT. The CDR3 DNA sequence: TGTGCCAGCACCCGGACTAGCGGAGACACAGATACGCAGTATTTT. Translation gives CASTRTSGDTDTQYF.

The J gene is TRBJ2-1, the V gene TRBV7-8, with D unclear. The V gene's germline CDR1 is SGHVS and CDR2 FQNEAQ. V lost 1 base and J 3 bases, leaving 7 bases between the germline ends. CDR3 length: 14 amino acids. The CDR3 region is CASSLGLIYNEQFF. In DNA, the CDR3 is TGTGCCAGCAGCTTAGGCCTAATCTACAATGAGCAGTTCTTC.

J is TRBJ2-7 and V is TRBV7-6; D remains unclear. Germline V CDR1 and CDR2: SGHVS, FNYEAQ. V was pared by 1 base and J by 3 bases, with 10 bases between. This CDR3 comprises 14 residues. The CDR3 DNA reads as TGTGCCAGCAGCTTAGAGGCGGAAAACTACGAGCAGTACTTC. It codes for CASSLEAENYEQYF.

The genes are TRBV5-8 and TRBJ2-1, with 10 bases matching TRBD2. This CDR3 is built from 18 residues. In germline, CDR1 is SGHTS, CDR2 YDEGEE. With V trimmed by 0 bases and J by 5 bases, 11 bases remained unmatched. The CDR3: CASSLVNIAGGLNNEQFF. The CDR3 DNA sequence: TGTGCCAGCAGCTTGGTGAACATAGCGGGGGGTTTGAACAATGAGCAGTTCTTC.

This clone was seen only once. This chain connects TRBV7-8 to TRBJ1-6; TRBD1 agrees at 8 bases. From germline, CDR1 is SGHVS and CDR2 FQNEAQ. This CDR3 has 14 residues. Trimming at V came to 1 base and at J to 9 bases, leaving 2 bases not matched to a gene. CDR3 nucleotide sequence: TGTGCCAGCAGCTTAGAAGGGACAGGTTCACCCCTCCACTTT. Its translation is CASSLEGTGSPLHF. The whole variable domain, filled in from reference TRBV7-8 and TRBJ1-6, reads GAGVSQSPRYKVAKRGQDVALRCDPISGHVSLFWYQQALGQGPEFLTYFQNEAQLDKSGLPSDRFFAERPEGSVSTLKIQRTQQEDSAVYLCASSLEGTGSPLHFGNGTRLTVT.

This clone was recorded a few times. The J gene is TRBJ2-1, the V gene TRBV27; D is unresolved. V was shortened by 2 bases and J by 0 bases, with 5 bases between the two germline ends. This CDR3 contains 14 residues. Germline CDR1 MNHEY, CDR2 SMNVEV (reference sequence). CDR3 coding DNA: TGTGCCAGCAGTTTACTGAGCTCCTACAATGAGCAGTTCTTC. It yields the protein CASSLLSSYNEQFF.

The J gene is TRBJ1-1, the V gene TRBV18; 8 bases are a match to TRBD1. Per germline, CDR1 KGHSH and CDR2 LQKENI. The junction had 5 bases not matched to a gene; V was cut back by 4 bases and J by 4 bases. This CDR3 comprises 14 residues. The CDR3 sequence: CASSRGQGGTEAFF. The CDR3 DNA reads as TGTGCCAGCTCACGCGGACAGGGTGGCACTGAAGCTTTCTTT.

This chain joins TRBV9 and TRBJ2-1, with D tentatively TRBD2 (5 bases). Trimming pared 3 bases from V and 2 bases from J, leaving 9 bases between. CDR1 is SGDLS, CDR2 YYNGEE, per germline. There are 14 residues in the CDR3. This CDR3 is CASSGLPTYNEQFF. CDR3 bases: TGTGCCAGCAGCGGACTACCCACCTACAATGAGCAGTTCTTC.

This chain joins TRBV20-1 and TRBJ2-1; 7 bases align to TRBD1. With 4 bases clipped from V and 13 bases from J, the junction kept 4 bases outside the gene matches. The CDR3 spans 10 residues. Germline V CDR1 and CDR2: DFQATT, SNEGSKA (reference sequence). Written as DNA, the CDR3 is TGCAGTGCTACAGACAGGGCTCAGTTCTTC. It is translated as CSATDRAQFF.

The genes are TRBV30 and TRBJ1-4; 7 nucleotides agree with TRBD1. The CDR3 is 12 residues long. V lost 7 bases to trimming and J lost 8 bases; unmatched junction nucleotides: 7. The germline CDR1 and CDR2 sequences are GTSNPN and SVGIG (reference sequence). This chain's CDR3 is CASQGGNEKLFF. As DNA, the CDR3 is TGTGCCTCCCAGGGGGGAAACGAAAAACTGTTTTTT.

The J gene is TRBJ1-6, the V gene TRBV2, with D possibly being TRBD1 (6 bases). Germline V lookup: CDR1 SNHLY, CDR2 FYNNEI. Trimming left V 4 bases short and J 10 bases short, with 14 bases between. CDR3 size: 14 residues. CDR3 coding DNA: TGTGCCAGCAGTGCCAGGGGTCGGGAATCACCCCTCCACTTT. This sequence encodes CASSARGRESPLHF.

The rearrangement uses TRBV28 and TRBJ1-2, with D perhaps TRBD1 (6 bases). This CDR3 comprises 11 residues. Germline V gene lookup returns CDR1 MDHEN and CDR2 SYDVKM. V was shortened by 4 bases and J by 10 bases, with 10 bases between the two germline ends. CDR3: CASSWGPAYTF. Here the CDR3 DNA reads TGTGCCAGCAGTTGGGGGCCGGCCTACACCTTC.

This chain joins TRBV5-1 and TRBJ2-7, with TRBD1 matching 8 bases. Germline CDR1 SGHRS, CDR2 YFSETQ. V lost 3 bases, J lost 4 bases, and 6 bases stayed unmatched. This CDR3 is built from 14 residues. CDR3 residues: CASSSRTGPYEQYF. The DNA for the CDR3 is TGCGCCAGCAGCTCTCGGACAGGGCCTTACGAGCAGTACTTC.

This clone turned up a few times. As DNA, the CDR3 is TGCGCCAGCCTAGGGACAGGGTGGAATCAGCCCCAGCATTTT. Translation: CASLGTGWNQPQHF. The V call is TRBV10-2, the J call TRBJ1-5, with 9 bases fitting TRBD1. CDR1 is WSHSY, CDR2 SAAADI, per germline. The V segment lost 8 bases and the J segment 4 bases; nucleotides outside the gene matches: 6. The CDR3 contains 14 residues.

This clone was seen a handful of times. V usage is TRBV19 and J usage is TRBJ1-4, with D possibly being TRBD1 (5 bases). There are 16 residues in the CDR3. Trimming removed 10 bases from V and 0 bases from J, with 18 bases in between. Germline values: CDR1 LNHDA, CDR2 SQIVND (reference sequence). The CDR3 loop reads CATTGLPGPTNEKLFF. The CDR3, as DNA: TGTGCCACCACGGGACTCCCAGGGCCAACTAATGAAAAACTGTTTTTT.

The chain carries TRBV27 and TRBJ2-1; no firm D call. The V and J ends lost 4 bases and 4 bases respectively, with 8 bases between them. This CDR3 is 13 amino acids long. Germline V CDR1 and CDR2: MNHEY, SMNVEV (reference sequence). The CDR3 DNA is TGTGCCAGCAGTTCAAGACATTACAATGAGCAGTTCTTC. Its translation: CASSSRHYNEQFF.

CDR3 in amino acids: CAILMTGNNQPQHF. The CDR3, as DNA: TGTGCCATCCTAATGACAGGGAACAATCAGCCCCAGCATTTT. V and J are TRBV7-9 and TRBJ1-5; 7 bases align to TRBD1. With 10 bases clipped from V and 3 bases from J, the junction kept 9 bases outside the gene matches. The CDR3 contains 14 residues. CDR1 is SEHNR, CDR2 FQNEAQ, per germline (reference sequence). Full variable domain (outside the CDR3, taken from reference TRBV7-9 and TRBJ1-5): DTGVSQNPRHKITKRGQNVTFRCDPISEHNRLYWYRQTLGQGPEFLTYFQNEAQLEKSRLLSDRFSAERPKGSFSTLEIQRTEQGDSAMYLCAILMTGNNQPQHFGDGTRLSIL.

As DNA, the CDR3 is TGTGCCAGCAGGGCCTCCTCCTCCACAGATACGCAGTATTTT. Protein: CASRASSSTDTQYF. The chain has TRBV6-4 and TRBJ2-3; no reliable D call. The germline gives CDR1 MRHNA, CDR2 SNTAGT. With 6 bases removed from V and 2 bases from J, the gap between germline ends came to 12 bases. This CDR3 comprises 14 residues.

The V call is TRBV15, the J call TRBJ2-7, with 7 bases lining up with TRBD1. V lost 4 bases and J lost 0; bases outside the gene matches: 9. Germline loops: CDR1 LNHNV, CDR2 YYDKDF (reference sequence). This CDR3 spans 16 amino acids. The CDR3 loop reads CATSNFGQDGSYEQYF. CDR3 DNA sequence: TGTGCCACCAGCAATTTCGGACAGGACGGCTCCTACGAGCAGTACTTC.

This chain links TRBV5-1 with TRBJ1-3, with 12 nucleotides matching TRBD1. V gave up 4 bases and J gave up 9 bases; unmatched junction bases: 11. Germline V lookup: CDR1 SGHRS, CDR2 YFSETQ. The CDR3 runs to 16 residues. CDR3 DNA sequence: TGCGCCAGCAGCCAACAACCCGGGACAGGGGGCGTCACCATATATTTT. It yields the protein CASSQQPGTGGVTIYF.

The rearrangement links TRBV5-1 to TRBJ2-5; TRBD2 aligns across 7 bases. Germline V gene lookup returns CDR1 SGHRS and CDR2 YFSETQ. The CDR3 is 15 residues long. The V and J ends lost 0 bases and 5 bases, in that order; junction bases with no gene match: 7. CDR3 DNA: TGCGCCAGCAGCTTGGCGACGGGAGGCCGGGAGACCCAGTACTTC. Translation gives CASSLATGGRETQYF.

This sequence joins TRBV19 and TRBJ2-2; weak D call: TRBD1 (5 bases). The V and J ends lost 6 bases and 5 bases respectively, with 10 bases between them. Germline-derived CDR1 and CDR2 are LNHDA and SQIVND (reference sequence). The CDR3 is 13 amino acids. CDR3 bases: TGTGCCAGTAGGGGGCCGTGGACCGGGGAGCTGTTTTTT. Translation gives CASRGPWTGELFF.

This clone was seen more than once but under ten times. V gene TRBV6-1 combines with J gene TRBJ1-2; 9 bases are shared with TRBD1. The CDR3 is made up of 15 amino acids. From germline, CDR1 is MNHNS and CDR2 SASEGT. J was trimmed by 3 bases and V by 6 bases; bases with no gene match: 8. The CDR3: CASRKDRGIDYGYTF. Here the CDR3 DNA reads TGTGCCAGCAGGAAGGACAGGGGTATTGACTATGGCTACACCTTC.